Sequencing of this T cell receptor (beta chain) was carried out in a study of post-analysis software for immune sequencing data. Study overall: Included among the disease courses, which were recorded for the cohort, were relapsing-remitting, secondary progressive and progressive-relapsing multiple sclerosis. Broader study findings: Controls' normalized Chao1 diversity significantly exceeded that of multiple sclerosis patients. Five TRBV segments occurring more often in patients than controls included TRBV5-6, TRBV5-1 and TRBV20-1. The authors found that F measure strongly co-clustered same-batch samples.

Unique molecular identifiers featured in each of the TCR beta cDNA libraries. Input of roughly 0.95 to 10 million T cells yielded a few hundred thousand cDNA molecules. TCRdb passed the PCR reads through MiXCR, listing each CDR3 protein once. The top ten clones hold under 5.5% of a sample with about 260,000 distinct CDR3 sequences, 35% to 40% of them seen once. A word on this clonotype: Its antigen remains unidentified.

The CDR3 has 16 residues. CDR1 SGHTA and CDR2 FQGNSA come from the germline V gene. Losses at the gene ends were 5 bases for V and 1 base for J; bases not matched to a gene: 7. Sequenced: blood. The chain combines TRBV7-2 with TRBJ2-1; 8 bases match TRBD2. This receptor was identified in a girl aged 5 to 17 with multiple sclerosis. CDR3 in amino acids: CASSVTSGTSYNEQFF. The CDR3 DNA reads TGTGCCAGCAGCGTCACTAGCGGTACTTCCTACAATGAGCAGTTCTTC.